The TCR beta chain under discussion was sequenced for a study of OX40 agonist ivuxolimab in advanced cancers. Overall study: The treatment was a fully human IgG2 OX40 agonist, ivuxolimab. Eligibility rules accepted prior anti-PD-1, anti-PD-L1 or anti-CTLA-4 therapy, and around 40% had some. Study-wide results and caveats: Clones of CD4+ and CD8+ blood T cells grew by week 6 at doses of 0.1 to 3.0 mg/kg. Low normalized T-cell clonal expansion also characterized some of the nonresponders.

As concerns this clone: Its antigen is undetermined. The same CDR3 also results from other DNA sequences found in this sample.

Some clones are missing from TCRdb's copy, which holds only in-frame ones; the method was immunoSEQ multiplex PCR. The data show about 96,000 clones, about 80% seen once. Germline assignment: CDR1 SQVTM and CDR2 ANQGSEA. Between the trimmed V and J ends, which lost 1 base and 7 bases, there was a span of 8 bases. The CDR3 totals 12 residues. This specimen was CD4+ or CD8+ T cells sorted from blood, taken in a trial of the OX40 agonist ivuxolimab. The chain joins TRBV29-1 to TRBJ2-1; a weak D match, TRBD2 (5 bases). This clonotype was obtained from an adult with an advanced solid tumor such as melanoma, head and neck, liver or kidney cancer. The CDR3 DNA reads TGCAGCGTTGAAGGTGGGAGAAATGAGCAGTTCTTC. Residues: CSVEGGRNEQFF.